Listed below are T cell receptor beta chains from one sample, sequenced in a study of T-cell memory formation after mild COVID-19. TCRdb re-called the 5' RACE reads with MiXCR, one entry per CDR3 protein. The sample lists about 280,000 distinct CDR3 sequences, approximately 8% occurring once. Sequencing was performed on PBMCs or a T cell subset sorted from them (not recorded which). Receptors originate from a man between 18 and 29 years old who had mild COVID-19 (a few samples of this study predate the infection). Cell type and time point are not known. Each CDR3 is given with its conserved first and last residue. A D gene is named only where the DNA matches it firmly. Clone size is stated in some rows and not others, as once, few, many or a class when expanded.

V	D	J	size	CDR3	DNA
TRBV20-1	.	TRBJ2-7	many	CSARGEDQTYEQYF	TGCAGTGCTAGAGGTGAAGACCAGACCTACGAGCAGTACTTC
TRBV11-2	TRBD2	TRBJ2-3	many	CASSLRRGGRDTQYF	TGTGCCAGCAGCTTAAGGCGGGGGGGCCGAGATACGCAGTATTTT
TRBV12-3/TRBV12-4	.	TRBJ1-5	.	CASSFRGRSNQPQHF	TGTGCCAGCAGTTTTCGGGGGCGCAGCAATCAGCCCCAGCATTTT
TRBV20-1	TRBD2	TRBJ2-3	.	CSARDPASGTDTQYF	TGCAGTGCTAGAGATCCGGCTAGCGGTACAGATACGCAGTATTTT
TRBV7-3	.	TRBJ1-2	few	CASSPFGGPGDYGYTF	TGTGCCAGCAGCCCCTTTGGCGGGCCGGGGGACTATGGCTACACCTTC
TRBV29-1	TRBD1	TRBJ1-1	few	CSVPGGAGNTEAFF	TGCAGCGTCCCAGGGGGCGCGGGGAACACTGAAGCTTTCTTT
TRBV4-1	.	TRBJ2-1	many	CASSQAPGGEQFF	TGCGCCAGCAGCCAAGCCCCCGGGGGAGAGCAGTTCTTC
TRBV18	.	TRBJ2-1	.	CASSPNQRSNEQFF	TGTGCCAGCTCACCTAACCAGCGGAGTAATGAGCAGTTCTTC
TRBV9	.	TRBJ2-1	.	CASSVAPSDYNEQFF	TGTGCCAGCAGCGTAGCTCCTAGCGACTACAATGAGCAGTTCTTC
TRBV4-2	.	TRBJ1-2	few	CASSQDSPGLGYTF	TGTGCCAGCAGCCAAGACTCCCCAGGGCTTGGCTACACCTTC
TRBV7-7	.	TRBJ2-5	.	CASSVDSPGKTQYF	TGTGCCAGCAGCGTGGACAGCCCTGGGAAGACCCAGTACTTC
TRBV5-1	.	TRBJ2-5	many	CASSFLGQETQYF	TGCGCCAGCAGCTTTCTTGGGCAAGAGACCCAGTACTTC
TRBV4-2	.	TRBJ2-5	many	CASSPVGETQYF	TGTGCCAGCAGCCCCGTGGGGGAGACCCAGTACTTC
TRBV12-3/TRBV12-4	.	TRBJ1-3	few	CASSSTGFSGNTIYF	TGTGCCAGCAGTTCAACAGGCTTCTCTGGAAACACCATATATTTT
TRBV5-4	TRBD1	TRBJ1-3	.	CASSPGRDRQNTIYF	TGTGCCAGCAGCCCCGGCCGGGACAGGCAAAACACCATATATTTT
TRBV20-1	.	TRBJ2-7	.	CSARVFGTFSSYEQYF	TGCAGTGCTAGAGTTTTTGGGACCTTTAGCTCCTACGAGCAGTACTTC
TRBV5-1	.	TRBJ2-3	.	CASSLALGTVSGESTDTQYF	TGCGCCAGCAGCTTGGCCCTGGGGACGGTTAGCGGTGAGAGCACAGATACGCAGTATTTT
TRBV4-1	.	TRBJ1-3	many	CASSQGGFGNTIYF	TGCGCCAGCAGCCAAGGGGGATTTGGAAACACCATATATTTT
TRBV6-6	.	TRBJ2-3	many	CASSSNLGPDTQYF	TGTGCCAGCAGCTCCAACCTCGGCCCAGATACGCAGTATTTT
TRBV3-1	.	TRBJ1-1	.	CASSQDLISRAFF	TGTGCCAGCAGCCAAGACTTAATCAGTCGGGCTTTCTTT
TRBV3-1	.	TRBJ1-2	many	CASSQVGQGGYTF	TGTGCCAGCAGCCAAGTAGGTCAGGGTGGCTACACCTTC
TRBV5-1	.	TRBJ2-3	few	CASSHTADTDTQYF	TGCGCCAGCAGCCACACTGCGGACACAGATACGCAGTATTTT
TRBV6-5	TRBD2	TRBJ2-1	.	CASKWTSGIFNEQFF	TGTGCCAGCAAGTGGACTAGCGGGATTTTTAATGAGCAGTTCTTC
TRBV6-2/TRBV6-3	TRBD2	TRBJ2-5	.	CASSLADGYQETQYF	TGTGCCAGCAGTCTAGCGGATGGGTACCAAGAGACCCAGTACTTC
TRBV9	TRBD1	TRBJ1-2	few	CASSPTGGGVGGYTF	TGTGCCAGCAGCCCGACAGGGGGTGGAGTTGGTGGCTACACCTTC
TRBV13	.	TRBJ2-1	few	CASSLGGVTYNEQFF	TGTGCCAGCAGCTTAGGCGGGGTGACCTACAATGAGCAGTTCTTC
TRBV5-5	TRBD1	TRBJ2-3	many	CASSLGQGAGDTQYF	TGTGCCAGCAGCCTCGGACAGGGGGCCGGAGATACGCAGTATTTT
TRBV5-1	.	TRBJ2-6	.	CASSLGGRSSSGANVLTF	TGCGCCAGCAGCTTGGGGGGACGGTCCTCTTCTGGGGCCAACGTCCTGACTTTC